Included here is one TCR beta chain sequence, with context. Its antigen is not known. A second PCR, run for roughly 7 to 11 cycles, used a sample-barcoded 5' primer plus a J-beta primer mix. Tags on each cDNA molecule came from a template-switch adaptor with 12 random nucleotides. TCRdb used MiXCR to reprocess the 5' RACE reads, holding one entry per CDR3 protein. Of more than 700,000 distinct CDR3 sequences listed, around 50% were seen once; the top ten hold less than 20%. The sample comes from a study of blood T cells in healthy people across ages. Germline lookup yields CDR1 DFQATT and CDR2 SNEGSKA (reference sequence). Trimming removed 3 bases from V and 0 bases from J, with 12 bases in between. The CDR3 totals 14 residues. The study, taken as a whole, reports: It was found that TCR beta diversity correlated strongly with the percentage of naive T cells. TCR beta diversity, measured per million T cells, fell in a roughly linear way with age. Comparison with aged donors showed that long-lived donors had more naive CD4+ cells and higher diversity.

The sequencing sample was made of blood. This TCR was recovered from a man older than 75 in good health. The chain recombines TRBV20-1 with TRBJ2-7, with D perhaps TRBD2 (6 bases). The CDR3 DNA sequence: TGCAGTGCTAGCGGAGGGCCCAGCTCCTACGAGCAGTACTTC. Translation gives CSASGGPSSYEQYF.